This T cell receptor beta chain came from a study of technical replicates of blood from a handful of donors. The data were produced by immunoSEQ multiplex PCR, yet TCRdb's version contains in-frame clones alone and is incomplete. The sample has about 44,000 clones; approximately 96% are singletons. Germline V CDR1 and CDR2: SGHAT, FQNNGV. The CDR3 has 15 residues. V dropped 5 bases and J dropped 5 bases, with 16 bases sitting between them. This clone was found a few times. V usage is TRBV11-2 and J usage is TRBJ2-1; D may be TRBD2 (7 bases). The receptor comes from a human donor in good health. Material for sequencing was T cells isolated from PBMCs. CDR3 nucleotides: TGTGCCAGCAGCACCCCTGTGGGGGGGCACAATGAGCAGTTCTTC. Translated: CASSTPVGGHNEQFF. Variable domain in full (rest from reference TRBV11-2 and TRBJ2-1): EAGVAQSPRYKIIEKRQSVAFWCNPISGHATLYWYQQILGQGPKLLIQFQNNGVVDDSQLPKDRFSAERLKGVDSTLKIQPAKLEDSAVYLCASSTPVGGHNEQFFGPGTRLTVL.